What follows are 29 T cell receptor beta chains derived from one specimen sequenced in a study of T cells in Graves' hyperthyroidism and ophthalmopathy (dated by TCRdb to the late 2010s). Library method: multiplex PCR. Sequencing instrument: Illumina HiSeq 2000. Amplification of TCR beta CDR3 regions was carried out from RNA transcripts. A first-round RT-PCR of the TCR CDR3 used the HTBI primer set with the Qiagen OneStep RT-PCR kit. TCRdb handled the public reads itself, with Q25 trimming in fastp and clone calling in MiXCR, and kept productive beta chains. One record per CDR3 amino acid sequence lists the most common genes and DNA. This sample lists some 600,000 distinct CDR3 sequences; approximately 13% were detected once. 5% to 7% of the sample rests with the top ten. The sample comprised blood. Receptors were obtained from a woman aged 25-40 years with Graves' hyperthyroidism that later progressed to Graves' ophthalmopathy.

With regard to this clonotype: A read error is possible here, since a much larger clone lies one base away. The chain combines TRBV7-2 with TRBJ2-1; perhaps TRBD2 as D (5 bases). This CDR3 spans 15 amino acids. Germline V gives CDR1 SGHTA, CDR2 FQGNSA. Trimming left V 4 bases short and J 2 bases short, with 12 bases between. The CDR3 spells CASSSFSGTYNEQFF. CDR3 DNA: TGTGCCAGCAGCTCTTTTTCGGGAACCTACAATGAGCAGTTCTTC.

This chain uses TRBV20-1 with TRBJ2-7; D is perhaps TRBD1 (5 bases). The CDR3 extends over 15 amino acids. CDR1 DFQATT and CDR2 SNEGSKA come from the germline V gene (reference sequence). V was cut by 0 bases and J by 0 bases, with 12 bases left in between. For the CDR3, the DNA is TGCAGTGCTAGAGATGTCAGGGCCAACTCCTACGAGCAGTACTTC. This sequence encodes CSARDVRANSYEQYF.

This clonotype was detected only a few times. A single base separates this from a much larger clone, so it may be a read error. CDR3 loop: CASSSGFNTEALF. DNA for the CDR3: TGTGCCAGCAGTTCGGGATTTAACACTGAAGCTCTCTTT. V and J are TRBV12-3 or TRBV12-4 and TRBJ1-1; D gene unclear. The CDR3 totals 13 residues.

V is TRBV7-3 and J is TRBJ2-1; possibly TRBD1 for D (5 bases). Germline assignment: CDR1 SGHTA and CDR2 FQGTGA. The CDR3 covers 12 residues. V was pared by 6 bases and J by 7 bases, with 10 bases between. The CDR3 sequence: CASRDKPNEQFF. The CDR3 DNA reads as TGTGCCAGCAGGGACAAACCGAATGAGCAGTTCTTC.

This clonotype was found many times. The V and J genes are TRBV14 and TRBJ1-1; D is undetermined. From germline, CDR1 is SGHDN and CDR2 FVKESK. Deletions cut 2 bases from V and 4 bases from J, with 8 bases between. This CDR3 region has 13 residues. The CDR3, as DNA: TGTGCCAGCAGCCAACTCCAGGCCACTGAAGCTTTCTTT. It encodes CASSQLQATEAFF.

There are many counts of this clonotype. This chain connects TRBV12-3 or TRBV12-4 to TRBJ2-1; D gene uncertain. V was shortened by 4 bases and J by 2 bases, with 12 bases between the two germline ends. The CDR3 length is 15 residues. Here the CDR3 DNA reads TGTGCCAGCAGTTCCGTGGGCGGTCCCTACAATGAGCAGTTCTTC. Its translation is CASSSVGGPYNEQFF.

The table lists this clonotype with many counts. The chain is built from TRBV12-3 or TRBV12-4 and TRBJ1-2; D gene ambiguous. V dropped 7 bases and J dropped 8 bases, with 11 bases sitting between them. The CDR3 consists of 11 residues. CDR3 sequence reads: CASTMGNGYTF. DNA for the CDR3: TGTGCCAGCACTATGGGGAACGGCTACACCTTC.

This clonotype was observed at least ten times. The rearrangement uses TRBV7-2 and TRBJ2-1, with 7 bases identical to TRBD2. Unmatched junction bases numbered 8, after V lost 5 bases and J lost 4 bases. Germline lookup yields CDR1 SGHTA and CDR2 FQGNSA. The CDR3 length is 15 residues. As DNA, the CDR3 is TGTGCCAGCAGCCCGGGGGGAGGAAGGTACAATGAGCAGTTCTTC. It yields the protein CASSPGGGRYNEQFF.

This clonotype occurred a few times. The V call is TRBV28, the J call TRBJ1-2; D is perhaps TRBD1 (5 bases). The germline V gene encodes CDR1 MDHEN and CDR2 SYDVKM. V dropped 1 base and J dropped 2 bases, with 8 bases sitting between them. CDR3 length: 14 residues. The CDR3 loop reads CASSLLRQNYGYTF. DNA for the CDR3: TGTGCCAGCAGTTTATTGCGACAGAACTATGGCTACACCTTC.

In regard to this clonotype: Just one base apart from a much larger clone, this may be a read error. This chain connects TRBV7-6 to TRBJ1-1; a possible D gene is TRBD1 (5 bases). This CDR3 region has 16 residues. The V and J ends lost 1 base and 7 bases respectively, with 19 bases between them. CDR1 is SGHVS, CDR2 FNYEAQ, per germline. This CDR3 reads CASSLEFLDTDIEAFF. The CDR3, as DNA: TGTGCCAGCAGCTTAGAATTTTTGGACACAGACATTGAAGCTTTCTTT.

Ten or more counts support this clonotype. This chain connects TRBV7-8 to TRBJ2-3; 10 bases are a match to TRBD2. The germline gives CDR1 SGHVS, CDR2 FQNEAQ. V shed 1 base and J 1 base; nucleotides not matched to a gene: 5. The CDR3 is 17 amino acids. The CDR3 DNA follows: TGTGCCAGCAGCTTAGACGGCCTAGCGGGAGGCACAGATACGCAGTATTTT. This codes for CASSLDGLAGGTDTQYF.

This clonotype turned up a few times. The J gene is TRBJ1-3, the V gene TRBV5-4, with 8 bases aligning to TRBD1. The CDR3 is 17 amino acids. Germline CDR1 reads SGHNT; CDR2 reads YYREEE (reference sequence). V gave up 2 bases and J gave up 7 bases; unmatched junction bases: 14. The CDR3 protein is CASSLGTGGSASNTIYF. The CDR3 DNA is TGTGCCAGCAGCTTAGGTACAGGGGGAAGTGCGAGTAACACCATATATTTT.

The CDR3 DNA follows: TGCGCCAGCAGCTTGGAGGTGGGAGGTTACAATGAGCAGTTCTTC. Protein: CASSLEVGGYNEQFF. J is TRBJ2-1 and V is TRBV5-1; maybe TRBD2 (6 bases). This CDR3 has 15 amino acids. The germline V and J ends were trimmed by 0 bases and 4 bases, with 11 bases remaining between them. The germline V gene has CDR1 SGHRS and CDR2 YFSETQ.

This clonotype occurred many times. The chain employs TRBV11-2 and TRBJ2-1; D tentatively fits TRBD1 or TRBD2 (5 bases each). The CDR3 contains 18 residues. The germline V and J ends were trimmed by 1 base and 8 bases, with 24 bases remaining between them. Germline CDR1 reads SGHAT; CDR2 reads FQNNGV. CDR3 residues: CASSLVEGQRYGQDEQFF. The DNA for the CDR3 is TGTGCCAGCAGCTTAGTTGAGGGGCAGAGGTACGGTCAGGATGAGCAGTTCTTC.

This clonotype was seen at least ten times. This chain uses TRBV6-1 with TRBJ1-1; D gene uncertain. Germline CDR1 and CDR2: MNHNS and SASEGT. The CDR3 contains 13 residues. The V gene lost 5 bases and the J gene lost 0 bases, with 7 bases spanning the gap. The CDR3 loop is CASSYGMNTEAFF. The CDR3 DNA reads as TGTGCCAGCAGTTATGGGATGAACACTGAAGCTTTCTTT.

This clonotype appeared many times. The gene calls are TRBV6-1 and TRBJ2-1; weak D call: TRBD2 (6 bases). Germline values: CDR1 MNHNS, CDR2 SASEGT. Trimming cost V 5 bases and J 2 bases, with 16 bases left between them. This CDR3 contains 16 residues. As DNA, the CDR3 is TGTGCCAGCAGTTCGGCTAGCGAATCTCCCTACAATGAGCAGTTCTTC. This encodes CASSSASESPYNEQFF.

This clonotype was observed many times. This chain uses TRBV2 with TRBJ1-2, with TRBD1 matching 12 bases. The junction had 8 bases not matched to a gene; V was cut back by 4 bases and J by 8 bases. From germline, CDR1 is SNHLY and CDR2 FYNNEI. The CDR3 consists of 15 residues. CDR3 residues: CASSVHRDRGRGYTF. The DNA of the CDR3 is TGTGCCAGCAGTGTACACCGGGACAGGGGGCGCGGCTACACCTTC.

This clonotype was detected many times. The chain links TRBV30 to TRBJ1-6, with D possibly TRBD1 on 5 matching bases. Deletions cut 5 bases from V and 5 bases from J, with 13 bases between. Germline lookup yields CDR1 GTSNPN and CDR2 SVGIG (reference sequence). This CDR3 has 14 residues. The CDR3 spells CAWQLTDNNSPLHF. In DNA form, the CDR3 reads TGTGCCTGGCAACTTACGGACAATAATTCACCCCTCCACTTT.

This clonotype appeared many times. This chain connects TRBV18 to TRBJ2-7; possibly TRBD2 for D (6 bases). Germline loops: CDR1 KGHSH, CDR2 LQKENI. The CDR3 has 15 residues. Trimming shortened V by 3 bases and J by 1 base, and 13 bases separated the two germline ends. DNA of the CDR3: TGTGCCAGCTCACCGCGGGAACCAGGATCCTACGAGCAGTACTTC. Translation gives CASSPREPGSYEQYF.

In its sample, this clonotype was seen many times. The chain has TRBV11-3 and TRBJ2-1, with 9 bases matching TRBD2. The V and J ends lost 3 bases and 5 bases, in that order; junction bases with no gene match: 5. From germline, CDR1 is SGHNT and CDR2 YENEEA. The CDR3 has 15 amino acids. Here the CDR3 reads CASSLASGANNEQFF. DNA of the CDR3: TGTGCCAGCAGCTTGGCTAGCGGGGCGAACAATGAGCAGTTCTTC.

This clonotype was seen ten or more times. The J gene is TRBJ2-2, the V gene TRBV15; D may be TRBD1 (6 bases). The CDR3 runs 16 residues. CDR1 is LNHNV and CDR2 is YYDKDF in the germline V gene (reference sequence). Trimming took 1 base from V and 4 from J, leaving 13 bases between them. The CDR3 coding sequence is TGTGCCACCAGCAGAGGCTACGACAGGAGCACCGGGGAGCTGTTTTTT. Translating gives CATSRGYDRSTGELFF.

This clonotype was detected many times. The rearrangement joins TRBV19 to TRBJ1-6; weak D call: TRBD1 (5 bases). CDR3 length: 14 residues. V lost 5 bases and J 5 bases, leaving 10 bases between the germline ends. The germline V gene has CDR1 LNHDA and CDR2 SQIVND (reference sequence). The CDR3 bases are TGTGCCAGTAGTCCGGGACTACATAATTCACCCCTCCACTTT. It encodes CASSPGLHNSPLHF.

This clonotype was recorded at least ten times. The chain couples TRBV7-9 to TRBJ1-5; 12 nucleotides match TRBD1. CDR3 length: 15 amino acids. V trimming: 5 bases; J trimming: 6 bases; junction bases outside the gene matches: 5. CDR1 is SEHNR and CDR2 is FQNEAQ in the germline V gene (reference sequence). The DNA for the CDR3 is TGTGCCAGCAGCGGGCCGGGACAGGGGGCTCAGCCCCAGCATTTT. Translation: CASSGPGQGAQPQHF.

This clonotype turned up a few times. This chain connects TRBV19 to TRBJ2-3; 7 bases are a match to TRBD1. This CDR3 comprises 16 residues. Germline assignment: CDR1 LNHDA and CDR2 SQIVND (reference sequence). Germline trimming cut 5 bases from V and 2 bases from J; bases unmatched to any gene: 10. CDR3 in DNA: TGTGCCAGTAGTCCCTATACTACAGGGGCCACAGATACGCAGTATTTT. Translated, it gives CASSPYTTGATDTQYF.

As for this clonotype: A much more abundant neighbour one base away suggests this may be a read error. The genes are TRBV2 and TRBJ2-7; 7 bases map to TRBD1. In germline, CDR1 is SNHLY, CDR2 FYNNEI. The CDR3 spans 14 residues. CDR3 in DNA: TGTGCCAGCAAGGGGGCAGGAGGAAACTACGAGCAGCACTTC. Translating it yields CASKGAGGNYEQHF.

This clonotype was picked up many times. The rearrangement links TRBV11-1 to TRBJ2-1; TRBD1 might be the D (6 bases). Trimming cost V 3 bases and J 5 bases, with 11 bases left between them. This CDR3 has 14 amino acids. Germline V gene sequence: CDR1 SGHAT, CDR2 FQDESV (reference sequence). The CDR3 bases are TGTGCCAGCAGCTTCATCGAGGGGGACAATGAGCAGTTCTTC. This encodes CASSFIEGDNEQFF.

The CDR3 protein is CATSDFADGSSTDTQYF. Here the CDR3 DNA reads TGTGCCACCAGTGATTTTGCGGACGGGTCTAGCACAGATACGCAGTATTTT. The chain couples TRBV24-1 to TRBJ2-3; unclear D gene. Germline V lookup: CDR1 KGHDR, CDR2 SFDVKD. The CDR3 length is 17 residues. With 1 base removed from V and 0 bases from J, the gap between germline ends came to 13 bases.

About this clonotype itself: A much larger clonotype is one base distant, so this may be a read error. CDR3 amino acids: CSAREGLAGAMKDTQYF. The CDR3 DNA reads TGCAGTGCTAGGGAGGGACTAGCGGGAGCCATGAAAGATACGCAGTATTTT. This chain joins TRBV20-1 and TRBJ2-3; 14 nucleotides line up with TRBD2. CDR1 DFQATT and CDR2 SNEGSKA come from the germline V gene (reference sequence). The CDR3 is made up of 17 amino acids. The J segment lost 5 bases and the V segment lost 3 bases, leaving 10 bases of the junction unmatched.

This clonotype showed up just once. The chain is built from TRBV28 and TRBJ1-5; a weak D match, TRBD1 (5 bases). The CDR3 sequence is 17 residues long. V dropped 3 bases and J dropped 3 bases, with 18 bases sitting between them. Germline values: CDR1 MDHEN, CDR2 SYDVKM. The CDR3 here is CASSFIGHSNLNQPQHF. The CDR3 DNA sequence: TGTGCCAGCAGTTTCATAGGACACTCGAATCTCAATCAGCCCCAGCATTTT.